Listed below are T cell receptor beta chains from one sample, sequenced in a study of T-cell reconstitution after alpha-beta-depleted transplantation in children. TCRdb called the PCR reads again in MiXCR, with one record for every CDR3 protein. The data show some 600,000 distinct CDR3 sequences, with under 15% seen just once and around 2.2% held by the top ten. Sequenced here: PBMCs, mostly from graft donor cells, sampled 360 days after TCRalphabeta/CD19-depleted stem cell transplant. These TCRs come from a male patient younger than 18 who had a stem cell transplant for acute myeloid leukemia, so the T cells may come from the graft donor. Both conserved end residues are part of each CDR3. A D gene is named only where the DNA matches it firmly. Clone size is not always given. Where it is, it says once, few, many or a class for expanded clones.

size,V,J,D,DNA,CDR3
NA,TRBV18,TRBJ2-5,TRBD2,TGTGCCAGCTCACAGAGCGGGAGGAGACAAGAGACCCAGTACTTC,CASSQSGRRQETQYF
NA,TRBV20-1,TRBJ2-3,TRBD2,TGCAGTGCTGGGCTTAGCGGGAGCAGCACAGATACGCAGTATTTT,CSAGLSGSSTDTQYF
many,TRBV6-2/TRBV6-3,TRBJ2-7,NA,TGTGCCAGCAGCTACAGGGTCCACGAGCAGTACTTC,CASSYRVHEQYF
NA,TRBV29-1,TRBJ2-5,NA,TGCAGCGTCGCCGACGTCGGCGGAGTACAAGAGATCCAGTACTTC,CSVADVGGVQEIQYF
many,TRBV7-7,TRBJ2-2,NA,TGTGCTAGCAGCTTAGATGGGGTCCTTTCCGGGGAGCTGTTTTTT,CASSLDGVLSGELFF
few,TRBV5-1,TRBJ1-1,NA,TGCGCCAGCAGCTTCCAGGCGGGCACTGAAGCTTTCTTT,CASSFQAGTEAFF
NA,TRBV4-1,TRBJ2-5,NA,TGCGCCAGCAGCCACCTAGCCGCTTTGGAGACCCAGTACTTC,CASSHLAALETQYF
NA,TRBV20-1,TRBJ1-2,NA,TGCAGTGCTAGAGGCGGAGCTAACTATGGCTACACCTTC,CSARGGANYGYTF
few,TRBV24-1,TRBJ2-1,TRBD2,TGTGCCACCAGCCCAAAACTAGCGGGAGGATACAATGAGCAGTTCTTC,CATSPKLAGGYNEQFF
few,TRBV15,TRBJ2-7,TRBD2,TGTGCCACCAGCAGAGATCCGTTACTAGCGGGCCAACCGATAGACTTC,CATSRDPLLAGQPIDF
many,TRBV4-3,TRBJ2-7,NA,TGCGCCAGCAGCCAAGGCCAGGCATGGGACGAGCAGTACTTC,CASSQGQAWDEQYF
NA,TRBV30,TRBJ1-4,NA,TGTGCCTGGAGCAGGTCAAATGAAAAACTGTTTTTT,CAWSRSNEKLFF
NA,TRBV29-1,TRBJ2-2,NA,TGCAGCGTTGAAGAAAGGGCAGGAACGACCGGGGAGCTGTTTTTT,CSVEERAGTTGELFF
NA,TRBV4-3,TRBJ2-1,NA,TGCGCCAGCAGCCCGGGACCACCTAGCTCCTACAATGAGCAGTTCTTC,CASSPGPPSSYNEQFF
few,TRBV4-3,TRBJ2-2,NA,TGCGCCAGCAGCCCGACCCCTACTCCGGGAGCCACCGGGGAGCTGTTTTTT,CASSPTPTPGATGELFF
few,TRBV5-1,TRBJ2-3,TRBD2,TGCGCCAGCAGCTTGTGGACTAGCGTTGGAGATACGCAGTATTTT,CASSLWTSVGDTQYF
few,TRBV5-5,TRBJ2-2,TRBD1,TGTGCCAGCAGGTTTACAGGGGGCGGCGGGGAGCTGTTTTTT,CASRFTGGGGELFF
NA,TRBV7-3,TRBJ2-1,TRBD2,TGTGCCAGCGGCGGGAGCGTGGGTGAGCAGTTCTTC,CASGGSVGEQFF
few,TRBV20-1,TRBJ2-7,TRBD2,TGCAGTGCTAGAGATCGCCGGATGGGGAGGGTCGGGTACGAGCAGTACTTC,CSARDRRMGRVGYEQYF
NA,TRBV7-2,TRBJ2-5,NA,TGTGCCAGCAGCTTTAGTCCCCCTAAGGGAACCCAGTACTTC,CASSFSPPKGTQYF